This T cell receptor (beta chain) is from a study of shared clonotypes between healthy human individuals. Repertoires were generated with immunoSEQ multiplex PCR, while TCRdb's copy carries only in-frame clones and drops some. The repertoire consists of roughly 500,000 clones, with less than 96% occurring once and the leading ten covering 0.06%. On this clone itself: The sample has other DNA sequences that encode this CDR3 too.

CDR1 and CDR2 from the germline V gene are KGHSH and LQKENI. There are 12 residues in the CDR3. The germline V and J ends were trimmed by 4 bases and 4 bases, with 5 bases remaining between them. This chain joins TRBV18 and TRBJ1-5; D is unclear. The source is a woman aged 25-40 years in good health. Sequences were obtained from naive CD4+ T cells sorted from blood. The sample's subset: CD45RA+ positively selected. In nucleotides, the CDR3 is TGTGCCAGCTCACTCAGTAATCAGCCCCAGCATTTT. Its translation is CASSLSNQPQHF.